This note documents a single TCR beta chain sequence. No antigen is known for it. No base qualities exist here, and no much larger clone lies one base off it. Amplification of TCR beta CDR3 regions was carried out from RNA transcripts. The TCR CDR3 was subjected to a first round of RT-PCR using the HTBI primer set and the Qiagen OneStep RT-PCR kit. Libraries were constructed in a second round of multiplex PCR, after which size selection and purification were performed. Sequencing of the libraries was done on an Illumina HiSeq2000 using paired-end 100 bp reads. In the original analysis: SOAPnuke was used to process the raw data, with reads discarded if the reads contained adapters or uncalled bases, had a mean Phred below 15, or lacked an exact constant-primer or identifier match. High-quality paired reads were merged using COPE v1.2.5, and each unique nucleotide sequence was defined as a clonotype. MiTCR v1.1 was used to align the clonotypes against IMGT TRBV, TRBD and TRBJ reference segments. The analysis included only V-J combinations with a frequency above 0.0001, which together covered around 99% of the repertoires. The TCS score was defined as F50 (clonal expansion) divided by E x V (chaos), with BLOSUM62-based TCRdist calculated between CDR3 peptides within each V-J. Welch's t-statistics and random forest reduced 500 to 650 V-J features to 13, which were used in a naive Bayes classifier (R e1071). TCRdb trimmed public reads at Q25 via fastp, called clones via MiXCR and kept in-frame beta chains. Here each entry gathers all rows of one CDR3 protein and keeps the most common genes and DNA. The V and J calls reflect TCRdb's pipeline rather than the authors' work. The sample records approximately 530,000 distinct CDR3 sequences, approximately 20% of which are singletons. The ten largest account for about half of the sample.

The sample originates from a study of T cells in Graves' hyperthyroidism and ophthalmopathy (dated by TCRdb to between 2019 and 2020). Regarding the research as a whole: Peripheral blood was collected at initial diagnosis, before any treatment. The roughly 99 discovery patients were divided at random into training and test sets in a 7:3 ratio. The study also compared thyroid tissue and blood T-cell repertoires from a handful of Graves' hyperthyroidism patients. Once sampling was done, hyperthyroidism patients were given methimazole at a starting dose of 30 mg daily, whereas ophthalmopathy patients were given high-dose intravenous methylprednisolone. Prospective prediction of ophthalmopathy was tested in an independent validation cohort consisting of about 20 hyperthyroidism patients and more than 15 patients who later progressed to ophthalmopathy. To identify TCR V-J signatures that set the groups apart, the researchers used a discovery cohort of roughly 100 patients, made up of approximately 43 with Graves' ophthalmopathy and about 60 with stable Graves' hyperthyroidism. The paper describes TCR Vbeta CDR3 sequencing of fewer than 150 peripheral blood samples, made up of roughly 45 ophthalmopathy patients, around 73 hyperthyroidism patients and 17 progressor patients. The paper as a whole reports these results and caveats: In validation, the model predicted progression to ophthalmopathy with about 71% sensitivity and over 72% specificity, a median of about six months before onset. No statistical method was used to fix the sample size in advance, and group allocation was not hidden from the investigators. Blood samples also contained most of the expanded thyroid clonotypes (frequency above 0.001), which suggests that blood repertoires may reflect thyroid immune responses. A model built on a 13 V-J signature distinguished ophthalmopathy from stable hyperthyroidism, reaching 85% to 90% sensitivity and around 81% specificity in cross-validation and 80%/75% in testing.

In the ophthalmopathy patients, disease was moderately to severely active, with a Clinical Activity Score of 3 or more, a NOSPECS grade of 4 or more, and a duration of less than 3 months. Any patient with an uncontrolled infection, another autoimmune disease, pregnancy or lactation was excluded. Diagnoses were based on clinical symptoms, serum thyroxine and TRAb, thyroid ultrasound and orbital computed tomography. PBMCs were separated from roughly 10 ml of fresh peripheral blood using Ficoll-Paque density gradient centrifugation. Total RNA was extracted with Trizol reagent, and quality was checked on an Agilent 2100 Bioanalyzer. V is pared back by 5 bases and J by 3 bases, with 8 bases lying between the germline termini. The CDR3 numbers 12 residues from cysteine through phenylalanine. Left in the record is the CDR3 DNA by itself, 36 bases read in frame from the first base. Looking up the germline V gene yields CDR1 MDHEN and CDR2 SYDVKM.

The sequenced material came from blood. This TCR was sampled from a man aged 40-55 years with Graves' ophthalmopathy. The chain is encoded by TRBV28 joined to TRBJ2-7, with no reliable assignment of the D segment. The sequenced DNA: TGTGCCAGCAGTGACCGCCGCTACGAGCAGTACTTC. This is translated as CASSDRRYEQYF.